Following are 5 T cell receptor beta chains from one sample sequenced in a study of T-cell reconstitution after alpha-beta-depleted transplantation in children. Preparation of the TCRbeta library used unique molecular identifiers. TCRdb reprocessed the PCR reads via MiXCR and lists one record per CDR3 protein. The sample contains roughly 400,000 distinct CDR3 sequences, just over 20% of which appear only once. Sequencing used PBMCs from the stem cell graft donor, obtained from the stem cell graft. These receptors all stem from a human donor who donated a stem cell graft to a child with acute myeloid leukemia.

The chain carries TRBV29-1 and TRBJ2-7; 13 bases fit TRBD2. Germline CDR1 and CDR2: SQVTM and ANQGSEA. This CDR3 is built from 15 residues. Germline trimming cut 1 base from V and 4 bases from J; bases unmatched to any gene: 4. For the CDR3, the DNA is TGCAGCGTTGAAGGGACTAGCGGGAGTCATTACGAGCAGTACTTC. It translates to CSVEGTSGSHYEQYF.

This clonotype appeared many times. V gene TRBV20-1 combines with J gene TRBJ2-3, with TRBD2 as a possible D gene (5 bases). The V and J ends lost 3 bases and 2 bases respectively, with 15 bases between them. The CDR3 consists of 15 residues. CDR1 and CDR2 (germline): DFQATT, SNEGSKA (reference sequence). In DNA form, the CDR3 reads TGCAGTGCTAGGGCCCCGGGGTGGGACACAGATACGCAGTATTTT. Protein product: CSARAPGWDTDTQYF.

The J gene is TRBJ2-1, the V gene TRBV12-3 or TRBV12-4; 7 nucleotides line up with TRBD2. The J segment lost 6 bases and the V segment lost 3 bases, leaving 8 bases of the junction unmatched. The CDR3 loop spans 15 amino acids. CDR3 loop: CASSFSGTSFNEQFF. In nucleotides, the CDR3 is TGTGCCAGCAGTTTCAGCGGGACCTCTTTCAATGAGCAGTTCTTC.

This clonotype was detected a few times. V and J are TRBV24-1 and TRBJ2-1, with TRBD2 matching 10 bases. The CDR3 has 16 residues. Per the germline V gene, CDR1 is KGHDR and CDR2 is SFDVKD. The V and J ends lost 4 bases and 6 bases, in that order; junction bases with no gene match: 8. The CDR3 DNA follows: TGTGCCACCAGTGAATCTAGCGGGAGATCGATCAATGAGCAGTTCTTC. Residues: CATSESSGRSINEQFF.

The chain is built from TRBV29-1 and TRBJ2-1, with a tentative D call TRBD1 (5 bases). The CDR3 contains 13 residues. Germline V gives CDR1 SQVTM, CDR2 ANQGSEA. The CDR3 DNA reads TGCAGTCTCGAAGGGGCTACTTACAATGAGCAGTTCTTC. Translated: CSLEGATYNEQFF.